The clone carrying this TCR beta chain has a handful of counts. The antigen remains undetermined. This CDR3 is built from 13 residues. J lost 4 bases, V lost 8 bases, and 4 bases had no gene match. In germline, CDR1 is MNHEY, CDR2 SMNVEV (reference sequence). The sample belongs to a study of cytomegalovirus exposure and HLA in healthy donors. PCR involved 60 Vbeta and 13 Jbeta primers. Produced via immunoSEQ multiplex PCR; TCRdb's table is partial and in-frame only. The sample yields 110,000 to 150,000 clones, roughly 74% seen once. General study points: Presence/absence analysis assumed near-uniform sequencing depth across donors. Researchers left out some V segments, among them TRBV6-2 and TRBV6-3, as indistinguishable. Analyzed later, most CMV-associated TCR beta chains appeared HLA-restricted. Upon later analysis, HLA-associated TCR beta chains proved more clonally expanded than other, equally common chains.

The rearrangement uses TRBV27 and TRBJ1-3; TRBD1 matches at 8 bases. Material for sequencing was PBMCs. The TCR was taken from a man aged 40-49 years in good health and CMV-seronegative. The CDR3: CASARTGGNTIYF. The CDR3 DNA reads as TGTGCCAGCGCCCGGACAGGGGGAAACACCATATATTTT.